This T cell receptor beta chain was recovered during a study of cytomegalovirus exposure and HLA in healthy donors. Study-wide points: In a later analysis, HLA-C alleles had the fewest associated TCRs, DRB1 alleles the most. In an earlier analysis, in roughly 580 donors, most V segments appeared productive either ~90% or ~30% of the time. The study labeled about 160 TCR beta chains cytomegalovirus-associated.

V lost 4 bases, J lost 0 bases, and 5 bases stayed unmatched. From germline, CDR1 is SQVTM and CDR2 ANQGSEA. The CDR3 extends over 15 amino acids. Worth noting for this clone: The antigen remains unidentified.

The primer mix had 60 Vbeta and 13 Jbeta primers. Study processing details: Around 10 million shared chains were among about 80 million unique TCR beta chains counted in a later analysis. TCRdb's copy holds only in-frame clones and misses some; the assay was immunoSEQ multiplex PCR. From that table come the V and J calls and clone size; the DNA was used to work out D and trimming. The sample contains about 170,000 clones, around 79% of which appear only once. This sequence was found in a woman in her forties or fifties in good health and CMV-seropositive. This rearrangement joins TRBV29-1 to TRBJ1-4, with 7 bases aligning to TRBD1. Sequencing was carried out using PBMCs. The chain's CDR3 is CSVARDRATNEKLFF. CDR3 coding DNA: TGCAGCGTTGCACGGGACAGAGCAACTAATGAAAAACTGTTTTTT.